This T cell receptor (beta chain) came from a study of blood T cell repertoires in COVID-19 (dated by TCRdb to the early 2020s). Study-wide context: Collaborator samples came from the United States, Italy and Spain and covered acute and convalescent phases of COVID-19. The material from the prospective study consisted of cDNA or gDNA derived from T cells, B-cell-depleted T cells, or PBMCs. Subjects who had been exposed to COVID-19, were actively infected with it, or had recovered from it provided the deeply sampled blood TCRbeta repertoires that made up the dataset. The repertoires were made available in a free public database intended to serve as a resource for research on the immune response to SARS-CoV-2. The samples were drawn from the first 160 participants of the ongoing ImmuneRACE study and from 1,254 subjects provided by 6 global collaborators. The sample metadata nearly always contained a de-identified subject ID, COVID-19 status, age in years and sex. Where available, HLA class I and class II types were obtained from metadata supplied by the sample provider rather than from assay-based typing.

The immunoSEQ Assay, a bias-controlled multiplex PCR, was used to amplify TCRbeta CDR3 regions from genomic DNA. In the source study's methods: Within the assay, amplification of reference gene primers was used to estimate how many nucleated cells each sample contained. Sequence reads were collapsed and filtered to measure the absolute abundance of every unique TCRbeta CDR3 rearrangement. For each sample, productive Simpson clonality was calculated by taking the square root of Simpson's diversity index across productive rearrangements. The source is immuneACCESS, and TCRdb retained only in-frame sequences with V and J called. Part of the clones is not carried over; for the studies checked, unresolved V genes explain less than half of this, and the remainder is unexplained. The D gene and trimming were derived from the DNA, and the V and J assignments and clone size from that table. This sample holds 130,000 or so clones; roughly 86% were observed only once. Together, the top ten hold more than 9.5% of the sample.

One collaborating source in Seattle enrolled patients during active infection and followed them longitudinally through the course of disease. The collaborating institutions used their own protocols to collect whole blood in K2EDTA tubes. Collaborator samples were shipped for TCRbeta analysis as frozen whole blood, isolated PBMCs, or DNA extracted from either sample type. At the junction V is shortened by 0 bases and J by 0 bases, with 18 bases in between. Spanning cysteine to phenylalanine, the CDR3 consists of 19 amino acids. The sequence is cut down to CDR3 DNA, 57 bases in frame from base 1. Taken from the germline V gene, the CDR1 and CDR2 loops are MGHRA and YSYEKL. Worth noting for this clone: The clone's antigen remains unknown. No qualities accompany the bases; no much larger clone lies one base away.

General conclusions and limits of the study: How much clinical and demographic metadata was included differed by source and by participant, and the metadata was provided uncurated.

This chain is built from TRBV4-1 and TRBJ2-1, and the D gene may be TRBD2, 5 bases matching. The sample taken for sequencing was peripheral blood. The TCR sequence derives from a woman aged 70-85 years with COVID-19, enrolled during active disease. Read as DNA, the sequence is TGCGCCAGCAGCCAAGATATCGGGAATAGCCATAGCTCCTACAATGAGCAGTTCTTC. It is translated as CASSQDIGNSHSSYNEQFF.